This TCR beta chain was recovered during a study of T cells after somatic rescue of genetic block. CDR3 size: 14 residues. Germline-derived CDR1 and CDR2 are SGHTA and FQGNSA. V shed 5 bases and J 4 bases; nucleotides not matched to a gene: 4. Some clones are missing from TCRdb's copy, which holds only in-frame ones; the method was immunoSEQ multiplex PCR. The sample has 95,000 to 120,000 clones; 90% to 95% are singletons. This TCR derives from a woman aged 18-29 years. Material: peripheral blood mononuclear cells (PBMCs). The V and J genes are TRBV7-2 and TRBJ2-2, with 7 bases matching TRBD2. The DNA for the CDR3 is TGTGCCAGCAGCGGCGGACTAGTCACCGGGGAGCTGTTTTTT. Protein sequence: CASSGGLVTGELFF.